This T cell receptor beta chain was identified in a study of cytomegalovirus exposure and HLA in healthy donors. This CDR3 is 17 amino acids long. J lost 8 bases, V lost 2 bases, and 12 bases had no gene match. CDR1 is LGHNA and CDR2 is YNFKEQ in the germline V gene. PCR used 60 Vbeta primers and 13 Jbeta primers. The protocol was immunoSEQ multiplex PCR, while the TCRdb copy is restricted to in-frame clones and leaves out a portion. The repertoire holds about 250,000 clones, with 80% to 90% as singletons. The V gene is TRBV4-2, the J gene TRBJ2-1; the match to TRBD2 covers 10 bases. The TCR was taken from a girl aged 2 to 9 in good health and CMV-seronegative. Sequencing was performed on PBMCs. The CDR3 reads CASSQLITGTSVYEQFF. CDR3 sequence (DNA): TGTGCCAGCAGCCAACTGATTACCGGGACTAGCGTCTATGAGCAGTTCTTC.